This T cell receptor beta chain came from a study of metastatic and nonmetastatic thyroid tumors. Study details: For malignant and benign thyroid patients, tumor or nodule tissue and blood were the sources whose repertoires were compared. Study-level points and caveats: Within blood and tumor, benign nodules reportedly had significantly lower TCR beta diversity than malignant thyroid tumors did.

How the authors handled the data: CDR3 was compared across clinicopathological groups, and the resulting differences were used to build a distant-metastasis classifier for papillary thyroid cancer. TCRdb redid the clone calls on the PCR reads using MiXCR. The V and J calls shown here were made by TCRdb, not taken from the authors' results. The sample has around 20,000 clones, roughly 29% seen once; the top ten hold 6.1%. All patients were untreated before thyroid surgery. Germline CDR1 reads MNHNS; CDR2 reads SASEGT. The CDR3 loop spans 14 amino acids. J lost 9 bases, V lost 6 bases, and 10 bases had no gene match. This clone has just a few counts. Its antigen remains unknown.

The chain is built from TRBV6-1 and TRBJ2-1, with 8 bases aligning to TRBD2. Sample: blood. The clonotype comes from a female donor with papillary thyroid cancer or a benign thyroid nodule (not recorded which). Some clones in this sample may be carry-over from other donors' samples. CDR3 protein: CASSSPGTSTEQFF. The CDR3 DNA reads TGTGCCAGCAGCTCCCCTGGGACTAGTACTGAGCAGTTCTTC.